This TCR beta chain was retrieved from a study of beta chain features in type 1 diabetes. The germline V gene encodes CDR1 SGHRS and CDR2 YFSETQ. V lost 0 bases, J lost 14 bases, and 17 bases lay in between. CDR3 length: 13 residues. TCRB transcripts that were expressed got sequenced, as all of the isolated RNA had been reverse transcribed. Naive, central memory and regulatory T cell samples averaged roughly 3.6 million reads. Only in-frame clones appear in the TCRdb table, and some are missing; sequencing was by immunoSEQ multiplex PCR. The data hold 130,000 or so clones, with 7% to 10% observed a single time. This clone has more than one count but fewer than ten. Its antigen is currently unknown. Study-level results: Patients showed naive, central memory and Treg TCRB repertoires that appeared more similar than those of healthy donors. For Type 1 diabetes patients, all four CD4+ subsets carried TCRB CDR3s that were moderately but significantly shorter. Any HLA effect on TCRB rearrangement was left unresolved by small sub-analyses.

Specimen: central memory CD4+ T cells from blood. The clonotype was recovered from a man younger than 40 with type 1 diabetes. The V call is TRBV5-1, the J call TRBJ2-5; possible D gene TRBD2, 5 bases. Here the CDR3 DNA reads TGCGCCAGCAGCTTGGGATCTTCGGGGAACACCTACTTC. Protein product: CASSLGSSGNTYF.